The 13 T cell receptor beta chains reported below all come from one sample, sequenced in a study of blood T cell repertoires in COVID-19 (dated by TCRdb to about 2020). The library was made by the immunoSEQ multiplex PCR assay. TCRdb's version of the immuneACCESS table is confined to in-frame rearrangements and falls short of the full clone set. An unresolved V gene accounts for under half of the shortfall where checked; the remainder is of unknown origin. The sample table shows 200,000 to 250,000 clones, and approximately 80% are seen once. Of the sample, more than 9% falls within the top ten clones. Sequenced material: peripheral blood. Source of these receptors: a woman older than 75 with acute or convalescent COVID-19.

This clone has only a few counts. CDR3 nucleotides: TGTGCCAGCAGCCCGCCGGGACAGGCTTGGGGCTACACCTTC. Its translation: CASSPPGQAWGYTF. This sequence joins TRBV13 and TRBJ1-2; 8 positions agree with TRBD1. The CDR3 totals 14 residues. The V segment lost 5 bases and the J segment 8 bases; nucleotides outside the gene matches: 10. CDR1 and CDR2 from the germline V gene are PRHDT and FYEKMQ (reference sequence).

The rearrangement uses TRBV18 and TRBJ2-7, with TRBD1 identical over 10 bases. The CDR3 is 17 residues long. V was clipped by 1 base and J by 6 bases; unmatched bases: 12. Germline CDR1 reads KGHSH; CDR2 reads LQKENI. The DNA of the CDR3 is TGTGCCAGCTCACCACGCTCTTCGGGACAGGGGCAGAGCGAGCAGTACTTC. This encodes CASSPRSSGQGQSEQYF.

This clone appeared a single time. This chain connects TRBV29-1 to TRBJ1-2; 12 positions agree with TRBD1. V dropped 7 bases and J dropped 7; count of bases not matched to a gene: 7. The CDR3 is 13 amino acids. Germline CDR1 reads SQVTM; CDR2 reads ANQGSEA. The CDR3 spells CSDGTGGPGGYTF. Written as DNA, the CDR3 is TGCAGCGACGGGACAGGGGGCCCCGGTGGCTACACCTTC.

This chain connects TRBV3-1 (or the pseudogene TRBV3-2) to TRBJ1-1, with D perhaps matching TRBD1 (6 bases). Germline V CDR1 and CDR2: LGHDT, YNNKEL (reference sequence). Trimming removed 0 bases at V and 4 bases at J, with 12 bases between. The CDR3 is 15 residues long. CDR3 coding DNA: TGTGCCAGCAGCCAAGATATGCCCAGGGGCACTGAAGCTTTCTTT. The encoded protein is CASSQDMPRGTEAFF.

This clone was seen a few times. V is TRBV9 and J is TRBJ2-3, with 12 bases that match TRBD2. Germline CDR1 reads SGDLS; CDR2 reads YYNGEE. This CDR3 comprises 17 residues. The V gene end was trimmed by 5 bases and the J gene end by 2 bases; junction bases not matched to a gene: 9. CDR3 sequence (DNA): TGTGCCAGCAGGGAACGACTAGCGGGGGAGTCCACAGATACGCAGTATTTT. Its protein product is CASRERLAGESTDTQYF.

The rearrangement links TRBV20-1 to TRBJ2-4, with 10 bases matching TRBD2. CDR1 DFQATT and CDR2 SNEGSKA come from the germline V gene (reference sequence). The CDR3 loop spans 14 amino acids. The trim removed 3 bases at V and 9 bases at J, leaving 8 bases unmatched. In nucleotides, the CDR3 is TGCAGTGCTAGTGAAGGGACTAGCGCGCGCATTCAGTACTTC. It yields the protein CSASEGTSARIQYF.

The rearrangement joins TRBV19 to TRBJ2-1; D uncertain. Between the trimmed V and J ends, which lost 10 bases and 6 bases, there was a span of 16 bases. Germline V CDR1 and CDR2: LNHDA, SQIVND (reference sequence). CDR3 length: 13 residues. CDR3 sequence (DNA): TGTGCCACCGCGGTCTCGCAAGGCAATGAGCAGTTCTTC. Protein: CATAVSQGNEQFF.

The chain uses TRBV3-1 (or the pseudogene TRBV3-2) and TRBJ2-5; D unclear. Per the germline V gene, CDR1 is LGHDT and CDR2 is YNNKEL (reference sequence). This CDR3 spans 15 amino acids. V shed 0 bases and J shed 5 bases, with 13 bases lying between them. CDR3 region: CASSQDPGDWETQYF. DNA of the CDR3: TGTGCCAGCAGCCAAGACCCAGGTGATTGGGAGACCCAGTACTTC.

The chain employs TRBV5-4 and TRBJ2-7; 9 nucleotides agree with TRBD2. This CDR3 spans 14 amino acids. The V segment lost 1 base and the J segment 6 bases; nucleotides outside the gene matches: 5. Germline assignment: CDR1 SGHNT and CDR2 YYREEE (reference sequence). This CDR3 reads CASSLTSGLGEQYF. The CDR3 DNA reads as TGTGCCAGCAGCTTGACTAGCGGGCTCGGCGAGCAGTACTTC.

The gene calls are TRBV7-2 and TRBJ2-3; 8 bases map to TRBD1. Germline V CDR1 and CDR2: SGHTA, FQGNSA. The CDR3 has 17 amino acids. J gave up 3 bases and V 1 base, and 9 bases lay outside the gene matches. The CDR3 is CASSLGGRGRGTDTQYF. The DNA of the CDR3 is TGTGCCAGCAGCTTAGGGGGCAGGGGGCGCGGGACAGATACGCAGTATTTT.

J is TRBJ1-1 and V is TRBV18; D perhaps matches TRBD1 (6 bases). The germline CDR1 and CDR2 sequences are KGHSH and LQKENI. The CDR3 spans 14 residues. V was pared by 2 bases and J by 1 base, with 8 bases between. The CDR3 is CASSPSQGNTEAFF. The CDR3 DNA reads TGTGCCAGCTCACCATCACAGGGGAACACTGAAGCTTTCTTT.

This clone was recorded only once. The DNA of the CDR3 is TGCGCCAGCAGCTCAGGACAGGGGGTGGGGAGGACTGAAGCTTTCTTT. Protein: CASSSGQGVGRTEAFF. The chain carries TRBV5-1 and TRBJ1-1; 10 bases are shared with TRBD1. The germline CDR1 and CDR2 sequences are SGHRS and YFSETQ. CDR3 length equals 16 residues. The J segment lost 5 bases and the V segment lost 3 bases, leaving 10 bases of the junction unmatched.

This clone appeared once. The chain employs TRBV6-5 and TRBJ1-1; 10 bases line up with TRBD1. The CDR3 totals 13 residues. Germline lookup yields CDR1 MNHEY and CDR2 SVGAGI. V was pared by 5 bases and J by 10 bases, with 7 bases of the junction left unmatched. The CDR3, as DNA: TGTGCCAGCAGTCGCGGGACAGGGGATGGAGCTTTCTTT. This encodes CASSRGTGDGAFF.